Listed below are T cell receptor beta chains from one sample, sequenced in a study of T cell changes during pregnancy in multiple sclerosis. This table comes from immunoSEQ multiplex PCR, and its TCRdb copy is limited to in-frame clones, with some not included. The sample consists of tens of thousands of clones, 86% of them appearing once. The material was CD4+ T cells from peripheral blood mononuclear cells, obtained in the first trimester of pregnancy. The receptors stem from a female donor in good health, enrolled as a control in a pregnancy study. Both conserved end residues are part of each CDR3. D genes are given only for firm matches. Clone size appears in some rows only: once, few, many, or a class for an expanded clone.

v_gene	len	d_gene	j_gene	abundance	CDR3aa	CDR3nt
TRBV19	14	NA	TRBJ1-5	NA	CASSVHNSNQPQHF	TGTGCCAGTAGTGTCCACAATAGCAATCAGCCCCAGCATTTT
TRBV27	13	TRBD1	TRBJ2-1	NA	CASFPPQGAKQFF	TGTGCCAGCTTCCCGCCACAGGGGGCCAAGCAGTTCTTC
TRBV28	14	NA	TRBJ1-1	NA	CASSLFAVNTEAFF	TGTGCCAGCAGTTTGTTTGCAGTGAACACTGAAGCTTTCTTT
TRBV7-8	14	NA	TRBJ1-2	NA	CASSSSGGRYGYTF	TGTGCCAGCAGCTCCAGCGGGGGTCGGTATGGCTACACCTTC
TRBV6-1	14	NA	TRBJ1-6	few	CASSTDSHNSPLHF	TGTGCCAGCAGTACCGACAGCCATAATTCACCCCTCCACTTT
TRBV7-3	13	NA	TRBJ2-3	once	CASSSQGSDTQYF	TGTGCCAGCAGCTCACAGGGCTCAGATACGCAGTATTTT
TRBV7-3	17	TRBD1	TRBJ1-4	NA	CASSMGQGAGPHEKLFF	TGTGCCAGCAGCATGGGACAGGGGGCTGGTCCTCATGAAAAACTGTTTTTT
TRBV5-1	16	TRBD1	TRBJ2-5	NA	CASSFSGTGGQETQYF	TGCGCCAGCAGCTTCTCCGGGACAGGGGGCCAAGAGACCCAGTACTTC
TRBV6-5	13	NA	TRBJ2-3	NA	CASSTGSTDTQYF	TGTGCCAGCAGTACAGGGAGCACAGATACGCAGTATTTT
TRBV30	15	TRBD1	TRBJ1-5	NA	CAWSVGTGVRQPQHF	TGTGCCTGGAGTGTAGGGACAGGGGTTCGTCAGCCCCAGCATTTT
TRBV7-2	12	NA	TRBJ1-2	once	CASSLLRYGYTF	TGTGCCAGCAGCTTATTGCGGTATGGCTACACCTTC
TRBV5-1	18	TRBD1	TRBJ1-6	NA	CASSLATGIPSYNSPLHF	TGCGCCAGCAGCCTAGCGACAGGGATACCCTCCTATAATTCACCCCTCCACTTT
TRBV11-3	15	NA	TRBJ1-3	NA	CASSPGQGPGNTIYF	TGTGCCAGCAGCCCGGGCCAGGGGCCTGGAAACACCATATATTTT
TRBV4-3	14	NA	TRBJ2-7	NA	CASSQDKSSYEQYF	TGCGCCAGCAGCCAAGATAAGAGTTCCTACGAGCAGTACTTC
TRBV7-9	14	NA	TRBJ1-5	NA	CASSLSGNNQPQHF	TGTGCCAGCAGCTTATCGGGGAACAATCAGCCCCAGCATTTT
TRBV7-2	13	TRBD1	TRBJ2-7	NA	CASSWDSTYEQYF	TGTGCCAGCAGCTGGGACAGCACCTACGAGCAGTACTTC
TRBV25-1	14	TRBD1	TRBJ1-1	NA	CASRRQGGNTEAFF	TGTGCCAGCAGGAGACAGGGAGGGAACACTGAAGCTTTCTTT
TRBV28	16	TRBD1	TRBJ1-5	NA	CASSLGDRVINQPQHF	TGTGCCAGCAGTTTGGGCGACAGGGTGATCAATCAGCCCCAGCATTTT
TRBV7-2	15	TRBD1	TRBJ1-4	NA	CASSPRRGLGEKLFF	TGTGCCAGCAGCCCCCGCAGGGGGCTGGGGGAAAAACTGTTTTTT
TRBV4-1	15	NA	TRBJ2-1	NA	CASSLGGGSYNEQFF	TGCGCCAGCAGCCTTGGAGGTGGCTCCTACAATGAGCAGTTCTTC
TRBV18	15	TRBD1	TRBJ1-6	NA	CASSPRAGGNSPLHF	TGTGCCAGCTCACCAAGGGCAGGGGGCAATTCACCCCTCCACTTT
TRBV10-3	14	NA	TRBJ1-2	NA	CAISSSQNNYGYTF	TGTGCCATCAGCTCAAGTCAGAATAACTATGGCTACACCTTC
TRBV1	17	NA	TRBJ2-1	NA	CTSSQGEDRVDRNEQFF	TGCACCAGCAGCCAAGGAGAGGACAGGGTGGATCGCAATGAGCAGTTCTTC
TRBV5-1	15	TRBD1	TRBJ1-1	NA	CASSPNGDRGTEAFF	TGCGCCAGCAGTCCCAATGGGGACAGGGGGACTGAAGCTTTCTTT
TRBV6-5	15	NA	TRBJ1-2	NA	CASSYSIGGGVGYTF	TGTGCCAGCAGTTACTCGATAGGGGGAGGGGTTGGCTACACCTTC
TRBV18	15	TRBD1	TRBJ2-7	NA	CASSPDGTGGDEQYF	TGTGCCAGCTCACCGGACGGGACAGGGGGCGACGAGCAGTACTTC
TRBV6-1	15	TRBD2	TRBJ2-1	NA	CASSAPSGGYNEQFF	TGTGCCAGCAGTGCCCCTAGCGGGGGATACAATGAGCAGTTCTTC
TRBV6-6	15	NA	TRBJ1-2	medium-sized	CASSYENRASYGYTF	TGTGCCAGCAGTTACGAGAACAGGGCTAGCTATGGCTACACCTTC
TRBV19	13	NA	TRBJ2-7	NA	CASSLQGAYEQYF	TGTGCCAGTAGTCTCCAGGGCGCCTACGAGCAGTACTTC
TRBV7-3	15	NA	TRBJ2-3	NA	CASSLAGPATDTQYF	TGTGCCAGCAGCTTAGCGGGACCGGCAACAGATACGCAGTATTTT